This TCR beta chain was profiled in a study of human T cells and chemical hapten exposure. Study-wide context: Diphenylcyclopropenone was applied weekly to patients' scalps across the approximately 25-week study. Study-wide findings and caveats: In comparison with controls, expanded TCRs gave rise to a significantly larger number of large CDR3 similarity clusters. Patch test score showed a positive correlation with PT1 expanded TCR counts.

Regarding time point: patch test 3, about 24 weeks after DPC sensitization. The treatment denotes: therapeutic diphenylcyclopropenone sensitization with weekly scalp DPC. This clonotype was seen a handful of times. As yet, its antigen is unknown. The library tagged individual cDNA molecules with unique molecular identifiers. MiXCR, run by TCRdb on the RACE reads, gives a single entry per CDR3 protein. The sample holds some 110,000 distinct CDR3 sequences, about 10% seen once. Sequenced here: whole blood, sampled in connection with sensitization to the hapten diphenylcyclopropenone (DPC). This TCR came from a woman in her forties or fifties with alopecia areata. Some clones in this sample may be carry-over from other donors' samples.

CDR3 loop: CASSQGDYSYEQYF. Here the CDR3 DNA reads TGTGCCAGCAGCCAGGGGGACTACTCCTACGAGCAGTACTTC. The chain employs TRBV3-1 and TRBJ2-7, with TRBD2 matching over 7 bases. V was pared by 3 bases and J by 0 bases, with 2 bases of the junction left unmatched. This CDR3 spans 14 amino acids. CDR1 is LGHDT, CDR2 YNNKEL, per germline (reference sequence).